This TCR beta chain was sequenced for a study of T cell repertoires in cytomegalovirus infection. Whole-study context: Both recently identified HLA-C-restricted and well-studied HLA-B-restricted CMV epitopes were used in the study. Matching HLA type, along with CMV infection, was indicated by public TCR beta signatures. Study-level results: The ex vivo response showed dominance by HLA-C-restricted CMV-specific TCR beta clonotypes.

TCRdb passed the reads through MiXCR, listing each CDR3 protein once. The sample has hundreds of thousands of distinct CDR3 sequences, roughly 34% seen once. The sample holds many counts of this clonotype. Its matching antigen is unknown. Germline V gene data show CDR1 as SGHTS and CDR2 as YDEGEE. The trim removed 2 bases at V and 4 bases at J, leaving 2 bases unmatched. The CDR3 contains 15 residues. The receptor comes from a human donor in good health (CMV status not recorded). Some clones in this sample may be carry-over from other donors' samples. Source: cultured PBMCs, taken from culture after CMV antigen stimulation. This sequence joins TRBV5-8 and TRBJ2-1; 11 bases agree with TRBD2. The CDR3 nucleotides read TGTGCCAGCAGCTTCGGGACTAGCGGTTACAATGAGCAGTTCTTC. Its protein product is CASSFGTSGYNEQFF. Full variable domain (remainder filled in from reference TRBV5-8 and TRBJ2-1): EAGVTQSPTHLIKTRGQQATLRCSPISGHTSVYWYQQALGLGLQFLLWYDEGEERNRGNFPPRFSGRQFPNYSSELNVNALELEDSALYLCASSFGTSGYNEQFFGPGTRLTVL.